This TCR beta chain is from a study of cytomegalovirus exposure and HLA in healthy donors. Study-wide results and caveats: CMV serostatus stood as the only immune exposure information on hand. Most subjects' HLA-A and HLA-B alleles were reportedly predicted from TCR beta sequences. Confirmation in vitro established that a few CMV-associated chains were specific for CMV antigens. It was assumed in the presence/absence analyses that sequencing depth was roughly uniform across donors.

The CDR3 is 17 amino acids. Unmatched junction bases numbered 17, after V lost 0 bases and J lost 15 bases. Germline V lookup: CDR1 LGHNA, CDR2 YNFKEQ. A remark on this clone: Its antigen is not identified.

The PCR had 60 Vbeta and 13 Jbeta primers. The data were produced by immunoSEQ multiplex PCR, yet TCRdb's version contains in-frame clones alone and is incomplete. The sample yields about 180,000 clones, about 80% seen once. The chain uses TRBV4-2 and TRBJ2-1; TRBD2 agrees at 10 bases. The sample comprised PBMCs. The clonotype was recovered from a young man in good health and CMV-seronegative. This CDR3 reads CASSQDLASGSFPLVFF. In DNA form, the CDR3 reads TGTGCCAGCAGCCAAGATCTTGCTAGCGGGAGTTTCCCCTTGGTGTTCTTC.